This T cell receptor beta chain was sequenced in a study of TIL therapy for anti-PD-1-resistant metastatic lung cancer. Study observations and caveats: After infusion, TIL clonotypes partly replaced peripheral T cells and declined over months.

The CDR3 covers 13 residues. V lost 6 bases and J 10 bases, leaving 19 bases between the germline ends. The germline CDR1 and CDR2 sequences are SQVTM and ANQGSEA. Time point specified: pre-treatment sample, taken before nivolumab and TIL therapy. This clone is classed as medium-sized (0.01 to 0.1%). The target antigen is unknown. The libraries were made with immunoSEQ v3. TCRdb keeps only in-frame clones here, not all; method: immunoSEQ multiplex PCR. There are around 59,000 clones in the sample; under 75% occur only once, and 5.5% to 8.5% lies in the top ten. The V gene is TRBV29-1, the J gene TRBJ2-1; tentative D call: TRBD1 (6 bases). This TCR was recovered from a person between 30 and 79 years old with non-small cell lung cancer. The sequenced sample was blood, obtained at baseline. The DNA of the CDR3 is TGCAGCGTCAGCCCAGGGGCTCCTTTGGAGCAGTTCTTC. Its translation: CSVSPGAPLEQFF.